These 18 T cell receptor beta chains share one sample of origin, sequenced in a study of blood T cell repertoires in COVID-19. Measured with immunoSEQ multiplex PCR; TCRdb has only the in-frame clones, and not every one. The table shows some 320,000 clones, with 89% occurring only once. The sample consisted of PBMCs or T cells enriched from blood (not recorded which). The receptors shown here come from a man aged 55-75 years who had recovered from COVID-19.

V gene TRBV11-2 combines with J gene TRBJ2-1, with 7 bases aligning to TRBD1. Germline-derived CDR1 and CDR2 are SGHAT and FQNNGV. Germline trimming cut 3 bases from V and 10 bases from J; bases unmatched to any gene: 12. CDR3 size: 15 residues. The CDR3 nucleotides read TGTGCCAGCAGCTTGGAACGGGGACAGTATTCCGAGCAGTTCTTC. It codes for CASSLERGQYSEQFF.

The V gene is TRBV30, the J gene TRBJ1-4, with D hard to call. Germline CDR1 is GTSNPN and CDR2 is SVGIG (reference sequence). The V end was cut by 1 base, the J end by 8 bases, with 11 bases between. The CDR3 extends over 13 amino acids. The CDR3 nucleotides read TGTGCCTGGAGTGAGTCCAGTATGGAAAAACTGTTTTTT. Amino acid sequence: CAWSESSMEKLFF.

This rearrangement joins TRBV7-2 to TRBJ1-3, with 7 bases fitting TRBD1. Germline values: CDR1 SGHTA, CDR2 FQGNSA. This CDR3 contains 18 residues. V shed 5 bases, J shed 0 bases, and the junction held 13 bases outside the gene matches. The CDR3 region is CASSVNLQGSHSGNTIYF. The CDR3 DNA is TGTGCCAGCAGCGTTAATTTACAGGGGTCCCACTCTGGAAACACCATATATTTT.

The chain recombines TRBV28 with TRBJ1-1; weak D call: TRBD1 (5 bases). CDR1 is MDHEN and CDR2 is SYDVKM in the germline V gene. The CDR3 extends over 13 amino acids. The ends were cut back, 2 bases at V and 7 bases at J, with 11 bases in the middle. CDR3 sequence: CASSLPGGVEAFF. The CDR3 DNA sequence: TGTGCCAGCAGTTTACCCGGGGGTGTTGAAGCTTTCTTT.

The V gene is TRBV9, the J gene TRBJ2-1, with 8 bases identical to TRBD2. The ends lost 4 bases at V and 4 bases at J; junction bases unmatched: 7. This CDR3 comprises 15 residues. Looked up from germline, CDR1 is SGDLS and CDR2 is YYNGEE. As DNA, the CDR3 is TGTGCCAGCAGCCCAGATAGCGGGATTTACAATGAGCAGTTCTTC. This sequence encodes CASSPDSGIYNEQFF.

The chain employs TRBV3-1 (or the pseudogene TRBV3-2) and TRBJ1-1; TRBD1 might be the D (5 bases). V lost 1 base, J lost 4 bases, and 16 bases lay in between. Germline CDR1 and CDR2: LGHDT and YNNKEL (reference sequence). There are 16 residues in the CDR3. CDR3: CASSQGQGWWVTEAFF. As DNA, the CDR3 is TGTGCCAGCAGCCAAGGGCAGGGTTGGTGGGTCACTGAAGCTTTCTTT.

This chain links TRBV7-6 with TRBJ2-3; 7 bases align to TRBD1. The CDR3 sequence is 16 residues long. Germline lookup yields CDR1 SGHVS and CDR2 FNYEAQ. Trimming took 4 bases from V and 0 from J; bases not matched to a gene: 7. In nucleotides, the CDR3 is TGTGCCAGCAGCTCCGGGACAGTTCCTAGCACAGATACGCAGTATTTT. It translates to CASSSGTVPSTDTQYF.

In its sample, this clone was seen many times. This rearrangement joins TRBV7-9 to TRBJ2-7; D not resolved. Germline CDR1 and CDR2: SEHNR and FQNEAQ (reference sequence). The germline V and J ends were trimmed by 1 base and 3 bases, with 10 bases remaining between them. The CDR3 has 14 residues. Here the CDR3 reads CASSLVAASYEQYF. In nucleotides, the CDR3 is TGTGCCAGCAGCTTAGTAGCAGCTAGCTACGAGCAGTACTTC.

V and J are TRBV7-2 and TRBJ2-2; a weak D match, TRBD1 (5 bases). There are 16 residues in the CDR3. CDR1 and CDR2 (germline): SGHTA, FQGNSA. Trimming pared 1 base from V and 0 bases from J, leaving 9 bases between. CDR3 DNA: TGTGCCAGCAGCTTAGACAGGCGCGCGAACACCGGGGAGCTGTTTTTT. This encodes CASSLDRRANTGELFF.

The chain uses TRBV11-2 and TRBJ2-7, with TRBD2 matching over 7 bases. CDR3 size: 13 residues. Trimming removed 9 bases from V and 3 bases from J; junction bases left unmatched: 8. Germline-derived CDR1 and CDR2 are SGHAT and FQNNGV. CDR3 nucleotides: TGTGCCAGTATCAAGACGGGGGGCTACGAGCAGTACTTC. Translated, it gives CASIKTGGYEQYF.

V and J are TRBV27 and TRBJ1-2, with 7 bases lining up with TRBD1. The length of the CDR3 is 16 residues. Germline values: CDR1 MNHEY, CDR2 SMNVEV (reference sequence). J lost 0 bases, V lost 5 bases, and 9 bases had no gene match. The CDR3 bases are TGTGCCAGCAGTCCCCGGGGACAGCTTCCTAACTATGGCTACACCTTC. It yields the protein CASSPRGQLPNYGYTF.

The chain combines TRBV27 with TRBJ1-2; tentative D call: TRBD1 (6 bases). The CDR3 runs to 13 residues. Germline V CDR1 and CDR2: MNHEY, SMNVEV (reference sequence). V was cut by 5 bases and J by 4 bases, with 11 bases left in between. The CDR3 DNA follows: TGTGCCAGCAGTCCCAGGACAGCCTATGGCTACACCTTC. Amino acids: CASSPRTAYGYTF.

This chain uses TRBV4-2 with TRBJ1-5; TRBD1 agrees at 8 bases. The J segment lost 6 bases and the V segment lost 1 base, leaving 5 bases of the junction unmatched. This CDR3 is built from 15 residues. Germline V gene data show CDR1 as LGHNA and CDR2 as YNFKEQ. CDR3 sequence (DNA): TGTGCCAGCAGCCAAGTCACTACAGGGGGTCAGCCCCAGCATTTT. Translating gives CASSQVTTGGQPQHF.

The gene calls are TRBV28 and TRBJ1-2; 8 bases line up with TRBD1. The germline V gene has CDR1 MDHEN and CDR2 SYDVKM. This CDR3 spans 12 amino acids. V trimming: 7 bases; J trimming: 2 bases; junction bases outside the gene matches: 0. The CDR3, as DNA: TGTGCCAGCACAGGGGGCAACTATGGCTACACCTTC. Its translation: CASTGGNYGYTF.

The genes are TRBV4-2 and TRBJ2-1, with 9 nucleotides matching TRBD2. Germline values: CDR1 LGHNA, CDR2 YNFKEQ. With 7 bases clipped from V and 7 bases from J, the junction kept 14 bases outside the gene matches. This CDR3 is built from 16 residues. The CDR3 region has the DNA TGTGCCAGCAACCGTGGTATTAGCGGGAGTAGTAATGAGCAGTTCTTC. It codes for CASNRGISGSSNEQFF.

The chain recombines TRBV6-2 or TRBV6-3 with TRBJ2-2; 11 bases are shared with TRBD2. Germline V lookup: CDR1 MNHEY, CDR2 SVGEGT. This CDR3 has 16 amino acids. V lost 2 bases, J lost 7 bases, and 6 bases stayed unmatched. CDR3 bases: TGTGCCAGCAGTTACGGGACTAGCGGAGTGTTCGGGGAGCTGTTTTTT. Amino acid sequence: CASSYGTSGVFGELFF.

The chain recombines TRBV5-1 with TRBJ2-5; TRBD2 agrees at 8 bases. The CDR3 extends over 15 amino acids. Germline CDR1 reads SGHRS; CDR2 reads YFSETQ. V dropped 2 bases and J dropped 3; count of bases not matched to a gene: 6. CDR3 nucleotide sequence: TGCGCCAGCAGCTTAGCGGGAGAAGTCGAAGAGACCCAGTACTTC. The encoded protein is CASSLAGEVEETQYF.

This chain joins TRBV28 and TRBJ1-4; D remains ambiguous. CDR1 is MDHEN, CDR2 SYDVKM, per germline. The V end lost 3 bases, the J end lost 5 bases, and 10 bases lay between the germline ends. The CDR3 is made up of 14 amino acids. CDR3 protein: CASSLAQQNEKLFF. CDR3 in DNA: TGTGCCAGCAGTTTGGCACAGCAAAATGAAAAACTGTTTTTT.